Listed below are T cell receptor beta chains from one sample, sequenced in a study of control samples from healthy donors and cancer patients. Some clones are missing from TCRdb's copy, which holds only in-frame ones; the method was immunoSEQ multiplex PCR. The data hold about 98,000 clones, with approximately 90% observed a single time. The sequenced sample was blood. These receptors all come from a woman aged 18-29 years in good health. Each CDR3 is given with its conserved first and last residue. Each record gives: J gene, D gene, V gene, clone size, CDR3 protein, CDR3 DNA. The D gene is left open where the match is weak. Clone size is stated in some rows and not others, as once, few, many or a class when expanded.

J: TRBJ2-7; D: TRBD1; V: TRBV5-4; size: -; CDR3: CASSLDRTGRNEQYF; DNA: TGTGCCAGCAGCTTGGATCGGACAGGGAGGAACGAGCAGTACTTC
J: TRBJ1-1; D: -; V: TRBV11-2; size: -; CDR3: CASRHAIRVRGRETEAFF; DNA: TGTGCCAGCAGACATGCCATCAGGGTCAGGGGTCGGGAGACTGAAGCTTTCTTT
J: TRBJ1-5; D: TRBD1; V: TRBV4-1; size: once; CDR3: CASSQDRGQGRQPQHF; DNA: TGCGCCAGCAGCCAAGATAGGGGACAGGGGAGACAGCCCCAGCATTTT
J: TRBJ2-5; D: TRBD2; V: TRBV6-5; size: -; CDR3: CASGKTSGRMETQYF; DNA: TGTGCCAGCGGAAAGACTAGCGGGAGGATGGAGACCCAGTACTTC
J: TRBJ1-2; D: -; V: TRBV6-5; size: few; CDR3: CASTGDRIYGYTF; DNA: TGTGCCAGCACCGGAGACCGAATCTATGGCTACACCTTC
J: TRBJ1-2; D: TRBD1; V: TRBV6-5; size: -; CDR3: CASSYDRGIYGYTF; DNA: TGTGCCAGCAGTTACGACAGGGGCATTTATGGCTACACCTTC
J: TRBJ2-5; D: -; V: TRBV7-9; size: -; CDR3: CASSPRGSEKETQYF; DNA: TGTGCCAGCAGCCCCCGTGGATCGGAAAAAGAGACCCAGTACTTC
J: TRBJ1-3; D: -; V: TRBV3-1/TRBV3-2; size: -; CDR3: CASSRLPGSSGNTIYF; DNA: TGTGCCAGCAGCCGCCTTCCCGGGTCCTCTGGAAACACCATATATTTT
J: TRBJ1-4; D: TRBD1; V: TRBV15; size: -; CDR3: CATSREGTGEKLFF; DNA: TGTGCCACCAGCAGAGAAGGGACAGGTGAAAAACTGTTTTTT
J: TRBJ2-5; D: -; V: TRBV6-9; size: once; CDR3: CASSYCREGGGETQYF; DNA: TGTGCCAGCAGTTATTGTCGAGAGGGGGGGGGAGAGACCCAGTACTTC